This T cell receptor beta chain is from a study of cytomegalovirus exposure and HLA in healthy donors. Across the whole study: Counted in an early data release were tens of millions of unique TCRs from HLA-typed donors. Around four fifths of some 390 genotyped donors fell in the Caucasian-associated ancestry cluster.

Regarding this clone: The junction departs from germline at one end; a sequencing error may be responsible.

The germline gives CDR1 KGHSH, CDR2 LQKENI. CDR3 size: 15 residues. Researchers ran the PCR with 60 Vbeta and 13 Jbeta primers. The repertoire was sequenced with immunoSEQ multiplex PCR; TCRdb's copy has only in-frame clones and lacks some. The sample consists of over 80,000 clones, 73% of them appearing once. This receptor was taken from a man aged 35 to 55 in good health and CMV-seronegative. The chain is built from TRBV18 and TRBJ2-6; tentatively, D is TRBD2 (5 bases). Material: PBMCs. CDR3 in amino acids: CASTPAGTGANVLTF. The DNA for the CDR3 is TGTGCCAGCACACCCGCGGGCACTGGGGCCAACGTCCTGACTTTC.